Below are 14 T cell receptor delta chains sequenced from a single sample in a study of γδ T cells in repeated Plasmodium falciparum infection. TCRdb repeated clone calling on the multiplex PCR reads with CATT. The data contain approximately 53,000 delta-chain clones, approximately 1.5% of them singletons. Gammadelta T cells were flow-sorted from PBMC into Vgamma9/Vdelta2+ and Vdelta2-negative populations for bulk analysis. Material for sequencing was gamma-delta T cells from blood. The receptors were gathered from a pool of human donors (malaria-infected and uninfected, not separated).

As to this clone: The translation of this DNA and the TCRdb protein of a much larger clone differ at residue 16, probably owing to a read error; the protein shown here is translated from the DNA. The chain has TRDV1 and TRDJ1; D possibly corresponds to TRDD3 (6 bases). The J gene, absent from TCRdb, was called here by matching the DNA to germline. The germline CDR1 and CDR2 sequences are TSWWSYY and QGS. Trimming took 1 base from V and 7 from J, leaving 31 bases between them. This CDR3 region has 20 residues. The CDR3 region has the DNA TGTGCTCTTGGGGAACCAGCTAACGTCCTCCACATACTGGGTCCCGGTAAACTCATCTTT. Its protein is CALGEPANVLHILGPGKLIF.

On this clone itself: A read error likely explains why the TCRdb protein, taken from a much larger clone, differs from this DNA's translation at residue 18; the protein shown is translated from the DNA. The chain combines TRDV1 with TRDJ1, with 9 bases fitting TRDD3. This CDR3 has 21 amino acids. CDR1 and CDR2 from the germline V gene are TSWWSYY and QGS. CDR3 loop: CALGELRPGGLGTLRTDELIF. In DNA form, the CDR3 reads TGTGCTCTTGGGGAACTCCGCCCTGGGGGATTAGGAACTTTACGAACCGATGAACTCATCTTT.

Of note for this clone: TCRdb has a much larger clone's protein, which differs at residue 10 from the translation of this DNA, likely because of a read error; what is shown is the protein translated from the DNA. J is TRDJ2 and V is TRDV1, with TRDD3 matching over 12 bases. In germline, CDR1 is TSWWSYY, CDR2 QGS. CDR3 length: 22 amino acids. V lost 3 bases to trimming and J lost 2 bases; unmatched junction nucleotides: 19. CDR3 loop: CALGDVVLHSLGDTSLTAQLFF. In DNA, the CDR3 is TGTGCTCTTGGGGACGTCGTCCTACATTCACTGGGGGATACCAGCTTGACAGCACAACTCTTCTTT.

This clone was seen a few times. A far larger clone differs by one base, so this is likely a read error. In the same sample, other DNA sequences code for this CDR3. The V call is TRDV2, the J call TRDJ1; 9 bases map to TRDD3. TCRdb is silent on the J gene; assignment here came from matching the DNA to germline. The CDR3 contains 17 residues. CDR1 and CDR2 from the germline V gene are GEAIGNYY and EKD. CDR3 bases: TGCGCCTGTGACCCTTTGGGCGGGGGATACAGTAGCGATAAACTCATCTTT. This sequence encodes CACDPLGGGYSSDKLIF.

Notes on this clone: The translation of this DNA and the TCRdb protein of a much larger clone differ at residue 5, probably owing to a read error; the protein shown here is translated from the DNA. This chain uses TRDV1 with TRDJ1; 8 bases are a match to TRDD3. The J gene was missing in TCRdb and was found by matching the end of the DNA to germline. The V and J ends lost 5 bases and 0 bases, in that order; junction bases with no gene match: 26. Germline V CDR1 and CDR2: TSWWSYY, QGS. CDR3 size: 22 residues. The CDR3 DNA follows: TGTGCTCTTGGGAAACCGAGACCTACCCAGGGGATACCGCTCAAGTACACCGATAAACTCATCTTT. Encoded protein: CALGKPRPTQGIPLKYTDKLIF.

As concerns this clone: This likely reflects a read error, since a far larger clone is one base away. At the DNA level, this CDR3 is encoded by other sequences in the same sample as well. V usage is TRDV1 and J usage is TRDJ1; D possibly corresponds to TRDD3 (6 bases). Germline loops: CDR1 TSWWSYY, CDR2 QGS. The V end was cut by 0 bases, the J end by 5 bases, with 37 bases between. The CDR3 has 23 amino acids. CDR3: CALGELGSMVGHHSPWGWDKLIF. CDR3 bases: TGTGCTCTTGGGGAACTAGGCTCTATGGTCGGACACCACTCTCCCTGGGGATGGGATAAACTCATCTTT.

This clone was recorded at least ten times. A far larger clone is just one base off, so this is likely a read error. The sample contains more than one DNA sequence encoding this CDR3. The rearrangement joins TRDV2 to TRDJ1; D ambiguous. Assignment of the J gene here rests on matching the DNA to germline, because TCRdb gives none. This CDR3 has 14 amino acids. The V end lost 3 bases, the J end lost 0 bases, and 10 bases lay between the germline ends. Germline V gene lookup returns CDR1 GEAIGNYY and CDR2 EKD. The CDR3 spells CACDALPDTDKLIF. DNA of the CDR3: TGTGCCTGTGACGCCCTGCCGGACACCGATAAACTCATCTTT.

The chain recombines TRDV1 with TRDJ1; 11 bases are a match to TRDD3. The J gene, absent from TCRdb, was called here by matching the DNA to germline. V lost 6 bases, J lost 0 bases, and 30 bases stayed unmatched. The CDR3 loop spans 24 amino acids. The germline V gene encodes CDR1 TSWWSYY and CDR2 QGS. CDR3 nucleotide sequence: TGTGCTCTTGGTAAAGGCCTTCCCTGGTGGTGGGGGATACGCCTAACCTTGTACACCGATAAACTCATCTTT. It yields the protein CALGKGLPWWWGIRLTLYTDKLIF.

This clone was recorded many times. This likely came from a read error, as a far larger clone is one base away. The identical CDR3 is also encoded by other nucleotide sequences in the sample. The chain recombines TRDV2 with TRDJ1; 13 bases align to TRDD3. Germline-derived CDR1 and CDR2 are GEAIGNYY and EKD. The CDR3 runs to 17 residues. The CDR3 protein is CACDTDSTGGYADKLIF. CDR3 DNA: TGCGCCTGTGACACCGATTCTACTGGGGGATACGCCGATAAACTCATCTTT.

This clone was found many times. TCRdb shows a much larger clone's protein in place of this DNA's translation, and the two differ at residue 18, likely through a read error; the protein shown is translated from the DNA. The V and J genes are TRDV1 and TRDJ1; the D call may be TRDD2 or TRDD3 (8 bases each). Germline-derived CDR1 and CDR2 are TSWWSYY and QGS. This CDR3 region has 22 residues. The CDR3 DNA sequence: TGTGCTCTTGGGCCACCAAGCCTTCCTATGGTACTGGGGGGGTCCACGACCGGTAAACTCATCTTT. The encoded protein is CALGPPSLPMVLGGSTTGKLIF.

This clone was seen a handful of times. The protein given by TCRdb reflects a much larger clone and differs at residue 13 from this DNA's translation, likely from a read error; the protein shown is the DNA's translation. The chain recombines TRDV1 with TRDJ1; 11 nucleotides line up with TRDD3. The CDR3 is 24 amino acids. The V segment lost 1 base and the J segment 3 bases; nucleotides outside the gene matches: 28. Germline V CDR1 and CDR2: TSWWSYY, QGS. The DNA of the CDR3 is TGTGCTCTTGGGGAACCCCGGCTCTGTAATACTGCAGACTGGGGGATAGAGGAGCCCGATAAACTCATCTTT. Protein: CALGEPRLCNTADWGIEEPDKLIF.

The sample holds a few counts of this clone. The protein recorded in TCRdb matches a much larger clone and deviates from this DNA's translation at residue 4, suggesting a read error; the protein here is obtained by translating the DNA. The chain uses TRDV2 and TRDJ1; 9 bases agree with TRDD3. The J gene, missing from TCRdb, was assigned here through DNA to germline matching. V gave up 5 bases and J gave up 3 bases; unmatched junction bases: 15. The germline CDR1 and CDR2 sequences are GEAIGNYY and EKD. CDR3 length: 17 amino acids. The CDR3 sequence is CACVPSRTGGYPDKLIF. CDR3 DNA sequence: TGTGCCTGTGTCCCATCACGCACGGGGGGATACCCCGATAAACTCATCTTT.

The table lists this clone with a few counts. A far larger clone is off by one base, so a read error is likely. The same CDR3 can be traced to other DNA sequences in this sample. The V gene reported is TRDV3; the J gene is uncalled; the D call of TRDD3 is as the table states it, not checked on the DNA. The CDR3 has 17 residues. Per the germline V gene, CDR1 is TVYSNPD and CDR2 is GDNSRS (reference sequence). CDR3 DNA: TGTGCCTTTCGCTCCTGTACTGGCCACCCGTACACCGATAAGCTCATCTTT. The encoded protein is CAFRSCTGHPYTDKLIF.

In regard to this clone: The protein held in TCRdb is that of a much larger clone and does not match this DNA's translation at residue 15, likely because of a read error; the protein shown is translated from the DNA. The chain links TRDV3 to TRDJ1, with TRDD3 identical over 12 bases. CDR3 length: 20 residues. The germline V gene has CDR1 TVYSNPD and CDR2 GDNSRS (reference sequence). J lost 6 bases, V lost 1 base, and 24 bases had no gene match. CDR3 sequence reads: CAFNIPVPYWGIQSSYKLIF. The CDR3 DNA sequence: TGTGCCTTTAATATACCCGTTCCCTACTGGGGGATACAGAGTTCTTATAAACTCATCTTT. The full variable domain, completed using reference TRDV3 and TRDJ1, is CDKVTQSSPDQTVASGSEVVLLCTYDTVYSNPDLFWYRIRPDYSFQFVFYGDNSRSEGADFTQGRFSVKHILTQKAFHLVISPVRTEDSATYYCAFNIPVPYWGIQSSYKLIFGKGTRVTVEP.